One and the same sample provided the 17 T cell receptor beta chains below, sequenced in a study of blood T cell repertoires in COVID-19. The repertoire was sequenced with immunoSEQ multiplex PCR; TCRdb's copy has only in-frame clones and lacks some. The table lists under 80,000 clones, approximately 87% of them singletons. What was sequenced was peripheral blood. These receptors all stem from a man aged 50 to 59 with active COVID-19.

The CDR3 DNA sequence: TGTGCCAGTAGTATTACTCAGGGTATGCTCGATACGCAGTATTTT. The encoded protein is CASSITQGMLDTQYF. The rearrangement joins TRBV19 to TRBJ2-3; possibly TRBD1 for D (5 bases). CDR3 size: 15 residues. Germline V gene sequence: CDR1 LNHDA, CDR2 SQIVND (reference sequence). The V end was cut by 3 bases, the J end by 6 bases, with 16 bases between.

Worth noting for this clone: A read error may produce the germline difference seen at one junction end. The chain links TRBV7-7 to TRBJ1-4; 7 bases are shared with TRBD1. Per germline, CDR1 SSHAT and CDR2 FNYEAQ (reference sequence). The CDR3 is 15 amino acids. CDR3 in DNA: TGTGCTAGCAGCTTAGCTGGAGGGGGCAATGAAAAACTGTTTTTT. Protein sequence: CASSLAGGGNEKLFF.

The gene calls are TRBV7-3 and TRBJ2-2, with 9 nucleotides matching TRBD1. Germline V CDR1 and CDR2: SGHTA, FQGTGA. The CDR3 sequence is 15 residues long. The V and J ends lost 5 bases and 7 bases, in that order; junction bases with no gene match: 8. The CDR3 nucleotides are TGTGCCAGCAGCCTGGACAGGGGAGGAGGCGGGGAGCTGTTTTTT. Translated, it gives CASSLDRGGGGELFF.

In this sample, this clone turned up a few times. This chain joins TRBV30 and TRBJ1-3; D is undetermined. Trimming shortened V by 0 bases and J by 0 bases, and 9 bases separated the two germline ends. The CDR3 spans 15 residues. The germline gives CDR1 GTSNPN, CDR2 SVGIG (reference sequence). The CDR3 nucleotides read TGTGCCTGGAGTGTGGGAGGAAGCTCTGGAAACACCATATATTTT. Translated: CAWSVGGSSGNTIYF.

This sequence joins TRBV5-1 and TRBJ2-1; tentatively, D is TRBD1 (6 bases). Germline CDR1 SGHRS, CDR2 YFSETQ. The V and J ends lost 8 bases and 6 bases respectively, with 12 bases between them. The CDR3 length is 12 residues. The CDR3 nucleotides read TGCGCCAGTATCGGACAGACCAATGAGCAGTTCTTC. It is translated as CASIGQTNEQFF.

V usage is TRBV15 and J usage is TRBJ2-5, with D maybe TRBD2 (6 bases). Deletions cut 3 bases from V and 4 bases from J, with 15 bases between. Germline V gives CDR1 LNHNV, CDR2 YYDKDF (reference sequence). The CDR3 covers 15 residues. The DNA for the CDR3 is TGTGCCACCAGCAGTTTGGACGGGGGAGCAGAGACCCAGTACTTC. It translates to CATSSLDGGAETQYF.

The J gene is TRBJ2-3, the V gene TRBV7-3; 7 bases align to TRBD2. The CDR3 runs to 15 residues. Germline V gene data show CDR1 as SGHTA and CDR2 as FQGTGA. The V and J ends lost 5 bases and 0 bases, in that order; junction bases with no gene match: 5. CDR3 residues: CASSRQGGSTDTQYF. In DNA, the CDR3 is TGTGCCAGCAGCAGGCAGGGAGGGAGCACAGATACGCAGTATTTT.

This clone was detected a few times. V usage is TRBV6-5 and J usage is TRBJ2-7, with 10 nucleotides matching TRBD1. From germline, CDR1 is MNHEY and CDR2 SVGAGI. V was pared by 4 bases and J by 0 bases, with 3 bases of the junction left unmatched. The CDR3 extends over 15 amino acids. The CDR3 nucleotides are TGTGCCAGCAGTTTCCGGGACAGGGGCTCCTACGAGCAGTACTTC. Its translation is CASSFRDRGSYEQYF.

This clone turned up a few times. The V gene is TRBV7-9, the J gene TRBJ2-1; weak D call: TRBD2 (6 bases). The CDR3 totals 17 residues. Trimming left V 2 bases short and J 5 bases short, with 19 bases between. The germline V gene has CDR1 SEHNR and CDR2 FQNEAQ (reference sequence). CDR3: CASSLLFATRGNNEQFF. The CDR3 DNA reads TGTGCCAGCAGCTTACTTTTTGCGACTAGGGGTAACAATGAGCAGTTCTTC. The whole variable domain, filled in from reference TRBV7-9 and TRBJ2-1, reads DTGVSQNPRHKITKRGQNVTFRCDPISEHNRLYWYRQTLGQGPEFLTYFQNEAQLEKSRLLSDRFSAERPKGSFSTLEIQRTEQGDSAMYLCASSLLFATRGNNEQFFGPGTRLTVL.

This clone was recorded once. This chain connects TRBV27 to TRBJ1-1; D is undetermined. Between the trimmed V and J ends, which lost 2 bases and 6 bases, there was a span of 13 bases. CDR1 MNHEY and CDR2 SMNVEV come from the germline V gene (reference sequence). The CDR3 contains 14 residues. The CDR3 region is CASSLSREWPEAFF. In DNA form, the CDR3 reads TGTGCCAGCAGTTTAAGTCGGGAATGGCCTGAAGCTTTCTTT.

The CDR3 reads CASSLGPEYQETQYF. The CDR3 DNA follows: TGTGCCAGCAGCCTAGGGCCGGAGTACCAAGAGACCCAGTACTTC. The J gene is TRBJ2-5, the V gene TRBV7-6; D remains ambiguous. The CDR3 is made up of 15 amino acids. Trimming stripped 5 bases from V and 0 bases from J, with 13 bases between. Germline CDR1 reads SGHVS; CDR2 reads FNYEAQ.

The gene calls are TRBV7-2 and TRBJ2-7, with D possibly being TRBD2 (7 bases). From germline, CDR1 is SGHTA and CDR2 FQGNSA. Trimming left V 2 bases short and J 6 bases short, with 17 bases between. The CDR3 runs to 15 residues. CDR3 residues: CASSLSLGGALEQYF. CDR3 coding DNA: TGTGCCAGCAGCTTATCCCTTGGGGGGGCCCTCGAGCAGTACTTC.

The chain combines TRBV24-1 with TRBJ2-3, with TRBD1 matching over 7 bases. With V trimmed by 7 bases and J by 0 bases, 6 bases remained unmatched. This CDR3 has 15 residues. The germline V gene has CDR1 KGHDR and CDR2 SFDVKD. Here the CDR3 DNA reads TGTGCCACCAGCCAACCGGGACAGAGCACAGATACGCAGTATTTT. This sequence encodes CATSQPGQSTDTQYF.

This clone has a single count. This chain links TRBV11-2 with TRBJ1-3; weak D call: TRBD1 (6 bases). This CDR3 has 16 amino acids. Between the trimmed V and J ends, which lost 4 bases and 4 bases, there was a span of 17 bases. Germline CDR1 SGHAT, CDR2 FQNNGV. In DNA form, the CDR3 reads TGTGCCAGCAGCTCGCGGGGGCCCGAGTCCGGAAACACCATATATTTT. Translated: CASSSRGPESGNTIYF.

The chain has TRBV2 and TRBJ1-4, with 9 bases that match TRBD1. V trimming: 7 bases; J trimming: 7 bases; junction bases outside the gene matches: 7. The CDR3 loop spans 14 amino acids. Per the germline V gene, CDR1 is SNHLY and CDR2 is FYNNEI. CDR3 in amino acids: CASNKGTGSEKLFF. The CDR3 region has the DNA TGTGCCAGCAACAAGGGGACAGGGTCTGAAAAACTGTTTTTT. The whole variable domain, filled in from reference TRBV2 and TRBJ1-4, reads EPEVTQTPSHQVTQMGQEVILRCVPISNHLYFYWYRQILGQKVEFLVSFYNNEISEKSEIFDDQFSVERPDGSNFTLKIRSTKLEDSAMYFCASNKGTGSEKLFFGSGTQLSVL.

J is TRBJ2-5 and V is TRBV2; 7 nucleotides align to TRBD2. This CDR3 is 13 amino acids long. V lost 0 bases and J lost 7; bases outside the gene matches: 2. Per the germline V gene, CDR1 is SNHLY and CDR2 is FYNNEI. CDR3 bases: TGTGCCAGCAGTGAAGCCAGGGAGGGGACCCAGTACTTC. This gives the protein CASSEAREGTQYF. The full variable domain, completed using reference TRBV2 and TRBJ2-5, is EPEVTQTPSHQVTQMGQEVILRCVPISNHLYFYWYRQILGQKVEFLVSFYNNEISEKSEIFDDQFSVERPDGSNFTLKIRSTKLEDSAMYFCASSEAREGTQYFGPGTRLLVL.

This clone was seen more than once but under ten times. The chain joins TRBV7-3 to TRBJ2-3; 8 nucleotides line up with TRBD2. The J segment lost 6 bases and the V segment lost 2 bases, leaving 4 bases of the junction unmatched. Per the germline V gene, CDR1 is SGHTA and CDR2 is FQGTGA. CDR3 size: 14 residues. The CDR3 DNA sequence: TGTGCCAGCAGCTTAGGCGGGGGGCTTGATACGCAGTATTTT. It encodes CASSLGGGLDTQYF. The complete variable domain, with remaining parts taken from reference TRBV7-3 and TRBJ2-3, reads GAGVSQTPSNKVTEKGKYVELRCDPISGHTALYWYRQSLGQGPEFLIYFQGTGAADDSGLPNDRFFAVRPEGSVSTLKIQRTERGDSAVYLCASSLGGGLDTQYFGPGTRLTVL.